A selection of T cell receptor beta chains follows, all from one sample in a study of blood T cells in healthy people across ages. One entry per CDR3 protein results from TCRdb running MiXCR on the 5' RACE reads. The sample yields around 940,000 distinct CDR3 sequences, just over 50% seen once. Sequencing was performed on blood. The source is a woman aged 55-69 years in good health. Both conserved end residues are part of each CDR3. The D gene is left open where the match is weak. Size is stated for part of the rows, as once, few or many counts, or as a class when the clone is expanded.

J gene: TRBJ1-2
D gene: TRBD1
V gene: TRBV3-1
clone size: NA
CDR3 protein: CASSDSGTGTGGYTF
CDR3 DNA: TGTGCCAGCAGCGATTCCGGGACAGGGACGGGCGGCTACACCTTC

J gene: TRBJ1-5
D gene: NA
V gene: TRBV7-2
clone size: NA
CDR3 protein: CASSPRTPQPQHF
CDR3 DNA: TGTGCCAGCAGCCCCCGGACCCCCCAGCCCCAGCATTTT

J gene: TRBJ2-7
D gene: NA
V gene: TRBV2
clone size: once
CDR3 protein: CASRRVRQAQYF
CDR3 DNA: TGTGCCAGCAGGAGGGTAAGACAGGCCCAGTACTTC

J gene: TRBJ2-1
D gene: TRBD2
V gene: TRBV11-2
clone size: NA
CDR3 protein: CASRGLASSYNEQFF
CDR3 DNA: TGTGCCAGCAGAGGACTAGCGAGCTCCTACAATGAGCAGTTCTTC

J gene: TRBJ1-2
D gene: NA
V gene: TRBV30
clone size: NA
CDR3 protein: CAWSPGLVIKGYTF
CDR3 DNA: TGTGCCTGGAGTCCCGGACTAGTAATCAAGGGCTACACCTTC

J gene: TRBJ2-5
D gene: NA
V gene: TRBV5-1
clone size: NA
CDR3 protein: CASRRERGETQYF
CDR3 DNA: TGCGCCAGCAGACGGGAGAGGGGAGAGACCCAGTACTTC

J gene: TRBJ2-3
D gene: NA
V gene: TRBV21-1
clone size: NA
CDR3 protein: CASSKGLSGVWTADTQYF
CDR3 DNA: TGTGCCAGCAGCAAAGGTTTATCAGGGGTATGGACGGCAGATACGCAGTATTTT

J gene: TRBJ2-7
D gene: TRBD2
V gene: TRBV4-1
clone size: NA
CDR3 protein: CTSSQTSGSYYEQYF
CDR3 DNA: TGCACCAGCAGCCAGACTAGCGGGAGTTACTACGAGCAGTACTTC

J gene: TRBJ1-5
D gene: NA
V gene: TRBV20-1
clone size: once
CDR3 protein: CSADRVVQPQHF
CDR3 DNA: TGCAGTGCTGACAGAGTAGTCCAGCCCCAGCATTTT

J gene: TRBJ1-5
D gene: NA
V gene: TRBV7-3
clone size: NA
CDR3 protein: CASSVGKNQPQHF
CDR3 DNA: TGTGCCAGCAGCGTCGGGAAAAATCAGCCCCAGCATTTT

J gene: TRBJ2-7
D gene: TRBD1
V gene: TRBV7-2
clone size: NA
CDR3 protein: CASSLDRGRYNEQYF
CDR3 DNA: TGTGCCAGCAGCCTAGACAGGGGGCGATACAATGAGCAGTACTTC

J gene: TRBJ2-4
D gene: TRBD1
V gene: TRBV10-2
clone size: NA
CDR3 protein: CASSDMRGQGREQYF
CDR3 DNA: TGCGCCAGCAGTGATATGCGGGGACAGGGGCGAGAGCAGTACTTC

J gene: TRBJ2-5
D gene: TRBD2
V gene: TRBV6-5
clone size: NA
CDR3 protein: CASSYMPGLAETQYF
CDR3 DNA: TGTGCCAGCAGTTACATGCCGGGACTAGCGGAGACCCAGTACTTC

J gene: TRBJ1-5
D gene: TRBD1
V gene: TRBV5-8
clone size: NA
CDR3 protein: CASTPGQGDQPQHF
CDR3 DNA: TGTGCCAGCACCCCGGGACAGGGAGATCAGCCCCAGCATTTT

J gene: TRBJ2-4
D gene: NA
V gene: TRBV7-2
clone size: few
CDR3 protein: CASSLNTVAKNIQYF
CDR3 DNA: TGTGCCAGCAGCCTCAACACTGTAGCCAAAAACATTCAGTACTTC

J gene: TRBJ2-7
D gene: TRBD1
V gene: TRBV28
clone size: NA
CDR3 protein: CASSYLWTGRSYEQYF
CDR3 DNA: TGTGCCAGCAGTTACTTGTGGACAGGGAGGTCCTACGAGCAGTACTTC

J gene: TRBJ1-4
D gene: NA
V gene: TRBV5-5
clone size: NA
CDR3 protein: CASSSDGSTNEKLFF
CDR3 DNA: TGCGCCAGCAGCTCTGACGGATCAACTAATGAAAAACTGTTTTTT

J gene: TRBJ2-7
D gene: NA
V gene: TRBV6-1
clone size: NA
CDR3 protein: CAGSDYAYEQYF
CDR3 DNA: TGTGCAGGTAGTGATTATGCCTACGAGCAGTACTTC

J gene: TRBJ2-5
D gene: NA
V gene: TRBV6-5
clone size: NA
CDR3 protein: CASSSRPTTVGETQYF
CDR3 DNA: TGTGCCAGCAGTTCTCGACCGACTACGGTCGGAGAGACCCAGTACTTC

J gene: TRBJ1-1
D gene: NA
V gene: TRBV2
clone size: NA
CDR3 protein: CASSIIEQVFMNTEAFF
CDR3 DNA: TGTGCCAGCAGTATCATCGAGCAGGTTTTTATGAACACTGAAGCTTTCTTT

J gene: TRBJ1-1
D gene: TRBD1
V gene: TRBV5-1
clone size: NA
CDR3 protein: CASSLEDRGWNTEAFF
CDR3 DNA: TGCGCCAGCAGCTTGGAAGACAGGGGTTGGAACACTGAAGCTTTCTTT

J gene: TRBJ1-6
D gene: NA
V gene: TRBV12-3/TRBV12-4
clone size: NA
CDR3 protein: CASSWSGRQNSPLHF
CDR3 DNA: TGTGCCAGCAGTTGGAGCGGCAGACAAAATTCACCCCTCCACTTT

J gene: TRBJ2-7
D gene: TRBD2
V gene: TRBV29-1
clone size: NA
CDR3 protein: CSVDREGSHEQYF
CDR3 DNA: TGCAGCGTTGACAGGGAGGGTTCTCACGAGCAGTACTTC

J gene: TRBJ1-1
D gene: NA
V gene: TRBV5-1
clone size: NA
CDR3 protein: CASSWEPDLGTEAFF
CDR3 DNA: TGCGCCAGCAGCTGGGAGCCGGATTTGGGTACTGAAGCTTTCTTT

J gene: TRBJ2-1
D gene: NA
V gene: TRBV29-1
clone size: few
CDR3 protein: CSVAWLVNNEQFF
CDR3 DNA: TGCAGCGTTGCATGGCTAGTAAACAATGAGCAGTTCTTC